The 20 T cell receptor beta chains below all came from one sample that was sequenced in a study of T cell repertoires in cytomegalovirus infection. TCRdb processed the reads anew with MiXCR; each CDR3 protein has one entry. This sample has about 340,000 distinct CDR3 sequences; about 28% occur once, and the top ten carry around 19%. These receptors' targets are unknown. Sequenced material: cultured PBMCs, taken from culture after CMV antigen stimulation. Receptors originate from a human donor in good health (CMV status not recorded). Some clones in this sample may be carry-over from other donors' samples.

This chain connects TRBV28 to TRBJ2-1; D possibly corresponds to TRBD2 (7 bases). The CDR3 extends over 18 amino acids. V was clipped by 4 bases and J by 10 bases, with 29 bases between them. Per the germline V gene, CDR1 is MDHEN and CDR2 is SYDVKM. The CDR3 sequence is CASSSSRGTFPLVREQFF. Here the CDR3 DNA reads TGTGCCAGCAGTTCATCGCGGGGGACATTTCCCCTAGTGAGGGAGCAGTTCTTC.

This chain joins TRBV18 and TRBJ1-1; 7 bases match TRBD1. V lost 3 bases to trimming and J lost 1 base; unmatched junction nucleotides: 5. This CDR3 comprises 15 residues. CDR1 is KGHSH and CDR2 is LQKENI in the germline V gene. DNA for the CDR3: TGTGCCAGCTCACCGACAGGGCGAAGGAACACTGAAGCTTTCTTT. Amino acid sequence: CASSPTGRRNTEAFF.

This clonotype was picked up one time. The J gene is TRBJ1-4, the V gene TRBV7-2; TRBD1 matches at 10 bases. The CDR3 length is 15 residues. V gave up 5 bases and J gave up 10 bases; unmatched junction bases: 10. CDR1 is SGHTA, CDR2 FQGNSA, per germline. The CDR3 coding sequence is TGTGCCAGCAGCGATCGACAGGGGGCCGGTGGAAAACTGTTTTTT. Translating it yields CASSDRQGAGGKLFF.

The chain employs TRBV6-5 and TRBJ1-1; no firm D call. Deletions cut 4 bases from V and 6 bases from J, with 18 bases between. In germline, CDR1 is MNHEY, CDR2 SVGAGI. This CDR3 contains 15 residues. CDR3 nucleotide sequence: TGTGCCAGCAGTTTTTCTCTCCTTGTTTCGTCTGAAGCTTTCTTT. This codes for CASSFSLLVSSEAFF.

There are many counts of this clonotype. This chain uses TRBV6-6 with TRBJ2-7; D perhaps matches TRBD2 (7 bases). Trimming removed 2 bases at V and 3 bases at J, with 11 bases between. The CDR3 spans 14 residues. CDR1 MNHNY and CDR2 SVGAGI come from the germline V gene (reference sequence). The CDR3 here is CASSYRGGGYEQYF. CDR3 DNA sequence: TGTGCCAGCAGTTACAGGGGAGGGGGCTACGAGCAGTACTTC.

In this sample, this clonotype turned up a few times. The rearrangement uses TRBV4-1 and TRBJ1-2; 7 positions agree with TRBD1. CDR1 is MGHRA and CDR2 is YSYEKL in the germline V gene. After removal of 1 base from V and 4 bases from J, the junction contained 12 bases not matched to a gene. This CDR3 has 17 amino acids. Here the CDR3 reads CASSQASGQLKGYGYTF. For the CDR3, the DNA is TGCGCCAGCAGCCAAGCCTCGGGACAGCTAAAGGGCTATGGCTACACCTTC.

In its sample, this clonotype was seen a few times. CDR3 nucleotides: TGTGCCAGCAGTTTAAAAGGTTGGGGGGTCGCGGGGTTCTTT. Residues: CASSLKGWGVAGFF. The chain couples TRBV12-3 or TRBV12-4 to TRBJ1-1; the D gene is possibly TRBD1 (5 bases). The CDR3 contains 14 residues. Trimming stripped 2 bases from V and 14 bases from J, with 21 bases between.

A word on this clonotype: Sequence at one end of the junction differs from germline and may be a read error. V gene TRBV18 combines with J gene TRBJ2-2; D is unresolved. The CDR3 is made up of 17 amino acids. Germline CDR1 is KGHSH and CDR2 is LQKENI. CDR3 bases: TGTGCCAGCTCCCTCTCTCTGGATCCAGCGAACGCCGGGGAGCTGTTTTTT. It translates to CASSLSLDPANAGELFF.

A few counts support this clonotype. The rearrangement joins TRBV28 to TRBJ1-5, with D unclear. The CDR3 runs to 13 residues. Trimming stripped 8 bases from V and 0 bases from J, with 8 bases between. Germline lookup yields CDR1 MDHEN and CDR2 SYDVKM. CDR3 residues: CASGSDSNQPQHF. As DNA, the CDR3 is TGTGCCAGCGGATCAGATAGCAATCAGCCCCAGCATTTT.

This clonotype appeared a few times. The chain links TRBV15 to TRBJ2-3; 7 bases map to TRBD1. The CDR3 is 14 amino acids. CDR1 is LNHNV, CDR2 YYDKDF, per germline (reference sequence). The junction had 6 bases not matched to a gene; V was cut back by 5 bases and J by 4 bases. CDR3 nucleotide sequence: TGTGCCACCAGCCGGGACAGCCACTCAGATACGCAGTATTTT. Protein product: CATSRDSHSDTQYF.

This clonotype was detected a few times. The V and J genes are TRBV12-3 or TRBV12-4 and TRBJ1-2, with D possibly being TRBD1 (5 bases). CDR3 length: 13 residues. V was trimmed by 1 base and J by 6 bases, leaving 9 bases between them. The CDR3 region has the DNA TGTGCCAGCAGTTTAGGGGGGAGCCATGGCTACACCTTC. Protein product: CASSLGGSHGYTF.

This clonotype appeared many times. The J gene is TRBJ2-1, the V gene TRBV19; 7 bases are shared with TRBD2. The V gene end was trimmed by 7 bases and the J gene end by 10 bases; junction bases not matched to a gene: 16. CDR1 is LNHDA, CDR2 SQIVND, per germline (reference sequence). The CDR3 has 15 residues. The DNA of the CDR3 is TGTGCCAGTACCATCTGGGGAGGGTCTTTAGTGGAGCAGTTCTTC. Translated: CASTIWGGSLVEQFF.

The chain couples TRBV18 to TRBJ1-1, with no clear D. Germline assignment: CDR1 KGHSH and CDR2 LQKENI. Trimming took 4 bases from V and 0 from J, leaving 9 bases between them. The CDR3 is made up of 14 amino acids. The CDR3 reads CASSRRGLNTEAFF. For the CDR3, the DNA is TGTGCCAGCTCACGTAGAGGGCTGAACACTGAAGCTTTCTTT.

This clonotype was observed a few times. The chain couples TRBV7-3 to TRBJ2-7, with TRBD1 matching over 10 bases. With 3 bases clipped from V and 2 bases from J, the junction kept 4 bases outside the gene matches. The V gene's germline CDR1 is SGHTA and CDR2 FQGTGA. CDR3 size: 15 residues. The CDR3 nucleotides are TGTGCCAGCAGCTTGACAGGGGGCCTACCCTACGAGCAGTACTTC. As protein: CASSLTGGLPYEQYF.

The rearrangement links TRBV2 to TRBJ2-2, with a weak D call TRBD2 (6 bases). The CDR3 is 14 residues long. Germline values: CDR1 SNHLY, CDR2 FYNNEI. V lost 6 bases to trimming and J lost 5 bases, with 13 bases between them. The CDR3 here is CASRGEAKTGELFF. CDR3 nucleotide sequence: TGTGCCAGCAGGGGGGAGGCTAAGACCGGGGAGCTGTTTTTT.

This clonotype was seen only a few times. The chain joins TRBV4-1 to TRBJ2-1, with 9 positions matching TRBD1. CDR3 length equals 16 residues. CDR1 is MGHRA and CDR2 is YSYEKL in the germline V gene. Unmatched junction bases numbered 6, after V lost 0 bases and J lost 6 bases. The CDR3 region has the DNA TGCGCCAGCAGCCAAGATAAAGGGACAGGGAGCAATGAGCAGTTCTTC. It encodes CASSQDKGTGSNEQFF.

This clonotype occurred a few times. The genes are TRBV7-8 and TRBJ2-3, with D maybe TRBD1 (6 bases). Germline CDR1 and CDR2: SGHVS and FQNEAQ. The CDR3 contains 15 residues. The V gene lost 5 bases and the J gene lost 2 bases, with 14 bases spanning the gap. DNA of the CDR3: TGTGCCAGCAGCCCCTGGGGGCCGGACACAGATACGCAGTATTTT. Protein sequence: CASSPWGPDTDTQYF.

The chain joins TRBV11-2 to TRBJ1-1, with D uncertain. Trimming took 7 bases from V and 6 from J, leaving 15 bases between them. Germline V gene lookup returns CDR1 SGHAT and CDR2 FQNNGV. The CDR3 runs 13 residues. The CDR3 region has the DNA TGTGCCAGCACCTTCCCCAATAGAGCTGAAGCTTTCTTT. The encoded protein is CASTFPNRAEAFF.

J is TRBJ2-7 and V is TRBV19; possibly TRBD1 or TRBD2 for D (5 bases each). Germline-derived CDR1 and CDR2 are LNHDA and SQIVND (reference sequence). V was pared by 5 bases and J by 0 bases, with 11 bases between. The CDR3 sequence is 14 residues long. CDR3 sequence (DNA): TGTGCCAGTAGTCGGGACCGAACCTCCTACGAGCAGTACTTC. Amino acid sequence: CASSRDRTSYEQYF. The full variable domain, completed using reference TRBV19 and TRBJ2-7, is DGGITQSPKYLFRKEGQNVTLSCEQNLNHDAMYWYRQDPGQGLRLIYYSQIVNDFQKGDIAEGYSVSREKKESFPLTVTSAQKNPTAFYLCASSRDRTSYEQYFGPGTRLTVT.

The CDR3 nucleotides read TGTGCCAGCACCTTATGGGGGGCCGGTGGCTACACCTTC. Its translation: CASTLWGAGGYTF. The V call is TRBV28, the J call TRBJ1-2, with D possibly TRBD1 on 6 matching bases. V lost 7 bases and J lost 7, with 16 bases in between. The V gene's germline CDR1 is MDHEN and CDR2 SYDVKM. The CDR3 runs to 13 residues.